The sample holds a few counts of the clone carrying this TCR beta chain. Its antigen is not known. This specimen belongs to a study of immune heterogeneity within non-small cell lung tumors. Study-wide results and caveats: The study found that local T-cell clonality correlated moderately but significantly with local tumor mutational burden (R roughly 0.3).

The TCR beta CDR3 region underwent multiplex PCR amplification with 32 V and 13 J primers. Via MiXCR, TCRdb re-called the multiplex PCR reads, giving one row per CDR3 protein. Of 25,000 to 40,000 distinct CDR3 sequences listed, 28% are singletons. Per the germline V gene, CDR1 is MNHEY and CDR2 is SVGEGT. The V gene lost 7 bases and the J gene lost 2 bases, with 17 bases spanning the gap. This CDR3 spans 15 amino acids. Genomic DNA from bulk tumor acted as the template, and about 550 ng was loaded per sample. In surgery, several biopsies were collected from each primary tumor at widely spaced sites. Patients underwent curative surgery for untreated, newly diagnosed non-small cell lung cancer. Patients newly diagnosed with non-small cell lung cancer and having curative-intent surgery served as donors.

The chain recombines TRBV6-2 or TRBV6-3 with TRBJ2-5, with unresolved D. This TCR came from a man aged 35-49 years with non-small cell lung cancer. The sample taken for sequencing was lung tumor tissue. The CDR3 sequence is CASTQRGVVQETQYF. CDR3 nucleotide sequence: TGTGCCAGCACCCAGCGTGGGGTTGTGCAAGAGACCCAGTACTTC.